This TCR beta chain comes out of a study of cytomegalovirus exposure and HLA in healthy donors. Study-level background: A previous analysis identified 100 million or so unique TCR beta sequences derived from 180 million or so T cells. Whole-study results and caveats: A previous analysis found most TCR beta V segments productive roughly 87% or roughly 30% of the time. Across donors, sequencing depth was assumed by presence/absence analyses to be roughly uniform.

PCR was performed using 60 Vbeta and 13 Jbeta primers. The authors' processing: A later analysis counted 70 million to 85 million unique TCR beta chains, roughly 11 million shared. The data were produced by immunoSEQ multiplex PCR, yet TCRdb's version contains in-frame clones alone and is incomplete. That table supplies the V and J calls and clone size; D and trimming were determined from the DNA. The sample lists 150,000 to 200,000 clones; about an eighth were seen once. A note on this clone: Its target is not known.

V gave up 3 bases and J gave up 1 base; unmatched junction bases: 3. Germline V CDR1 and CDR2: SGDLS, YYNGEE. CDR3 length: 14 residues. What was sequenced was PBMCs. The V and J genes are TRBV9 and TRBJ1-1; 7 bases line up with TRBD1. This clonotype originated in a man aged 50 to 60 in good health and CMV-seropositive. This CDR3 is CASSAGTENTEAFF. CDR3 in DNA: TGTGCCAGCAGCGCAGGGACAGAGAACACTGAAGCTTTCTTT.